This TCR beta chain is drawn from a study of cytomegalovirus exposure and HLA in healthy donors. The study, taken as a whole, reports: Relative to the roughly 700-donor mean, N-insertions were reportedly fewer in an Asian-associated ancestry cluster in a later analysis. Later analysis identified several of the most significant clusters that appeared linked to common viral pathogens. Presence/absence analyses supposed approximately even sequencing depth among donors.

The PCR employed 60 Vbeta primers together with 13 Jbeta primers. Only in-frame clones appear in the TCRdb table, and some are missing; sequencing was by immunoSEQ multiplex PCR. The profile covers some 200,000 clones, with 76% appearing a single time and approximately 0.6% taken by the ten largest. Losses at the gene ends were 5 bases for V and 2 bases for J; bases not matched to a gene: 1. The length of the CDR3 is 15 residues. From germline, CDR1 is KGHSH and CDR2 LQKENI. This clone was seen a few times. The antigen remains unidentified. The sample carries other DNA sequences with the same CDR3. This TCR derives from a man between 18 and 35 years old in good health and CMV-seronegative. This chain uses TRBV18 with TRBJ2-1, with 12 bases identical to TRBD2. The sequencing sample was made of PBMCs. The DNA of the CDR3 is TGTGCCAGCTCAAGACTAGCGGGAGCCTACAATGAGCAGTTCTTC. Translation gives CASSRLAGAYNEQFF.